These T cell receptor beta chains were read from a single sample in a study of vaccination and CD4 T cells after COVID-19. One entry per CDR3 protein, called by TCRdb with MiXCR from the PCR reads. The table records about 15,000 distinct CDR3 sequences, about three quarters of them present only once. For these TCRs, the target antigens are not known. Sequences were obtained from CD4+ T cells from blood, cultured in vitro. The receptors were sampled from a human donor who had recovered from COVID-19. Both conserved end residues are part of each CDR3. Each record gives: clone size, CDR3 length, V gene, J gene, D gene, CDR3 protein, CDR3 DNA. A D gene is named only where the DNA matches it firmly. The size of a clone is reported for some rows only, either as once, few or many, or as a class for expanded clones.

once,16,TRBV20-1,TRBJ2-2,-,CSARSPTRDHTGELFF,TGCAGTGCTAGATCCCCCACAAGAGATCACACCGGGGAGCTGTTTTTT
-,13,TRBV7-3,TRBJ2-3,-,CASSLGFTDTQYF,TGTGCCAGCAGCTTAGGGTTCACAGATACGCAGTATTTT
-,14,TRBV12-3/TRBV12-4,TRBJ1-1,-,CASTYYEGSAEAFF,TGTGCCAGCACCTATTACGAGGGTAGTGCTGAAGCTTTCTTT
-,11,TRBV6-2/TRBV6-3,TRBJ1-1,TRBD1,CASRTGSEAFF,TGTGCCAGCAGGACAGGGTCTGAAGCTTTCTTT
-,14,TRBV6-1,TRBJ2-3,-,CASSIGRHTDTQYF,TGTGCCAGCAGTATCGGGCGGCACACAGATACGCAGTATTTT
-,18,TRBV10-3,TRBJ2-5,TRBD2,CAISKQRGLAGGLETQYF,TGTGCCATCAGTAAGCAGAGAGGACTAGCGGGAGGGCTGGAGACCCAGTACTTC
few,19,TRBV20-1,TRBJ1-6,-,CSARAPRTEISSYNSPLHF,TGCAGTGCTAGAGCCCCACGGACAGAGATAAGCTCCTATAATTCACCCCTCCACTTT
-,16,TRBV24-1,TRBJ1-5,TRBD1,CATSDRDRVFQQPQHF,TGTGCCACCAGTGACCGGGACAGGGTGTTCCAACAGCCCCAGCATTTT
-,16,TRBV2,TRBJ1-4,-,CASSEAGVATNEKLFF,TGTGCCAGCAGTGAAGCAGGAGTTGCAACTAATGAAAAACTGTTTTTT
once,13,TRBV19,TRBJ2-1,TRBD1,CASTDRGSFRWFF,TGTGCCAGTACAGACAGGGGCTCTTTTCGGTGGTTCTTC
-,13,TRBV15,TRBJ1-1,-,CATSSRVHTEAFF,TGTGCCACCAGCAGTCGGGTGCACACTGAAGCTTTCTTT
-,16,TRBV28,TRBJ2-5,TRBD2,CASSGTSGRVKETQYF,TGTGCCAGCAGTGGGACTAGCGGGAGGGTTAAAGAGACCCAGTACTTC
-,15,TRBV28,TRBJ1-2,-,CASSTLGGGYYGYTF,TGTGCCAGCAGTACCCTTGGAGGGGGGTACTATGGCTACACCTTC
-,13,TRBV20-1,TRBJ1-5,-,CSASRVLNQPQHF,TGCAGTGCTAGTCGGGTTCTGAACCAGCCCCAGCATTTT
once,14,TRBV30,TRBJ2-7,-,CAWRWAGTNYEQYF,TGTGCCTGGAGGTGGGCGGGAACTAACTACGAGCAGTACTTC
few,15,TRBV28,TRBJ1-5,TRBD1,CASRRDRGWNQPQHF,TGTGCCAGCAGGAGGGACAGGGGTTGGAATCAGCCCCAGCATTTT
-,12,TRBV30,TRBJ1-5,-,CAWSVDSGPQHF,TGTGCCTGGAGTGTAGATAGCGGGCCCCAGCATTTT
-,15,TRBV19,TRBJ1-2,-,CASSIATTGHGGYTF,TGTGCCAGTAGTATTGCTACGACAGGACACGGAGGCTACACCTTC
once,16,TRBV18,TRBJ1-2,-,CASSPRTGSENYGYTF,TGTGCCAGCTCACCGCGAACAGGGTCGGAAAACTATGGCTACACCTTC
-,14,TRBV20-1,TRBJ2-1,-,CSARIFRLSNEQFF,TGCAGTGCCCGGATTTTCAGGCTATCCAATGAGCAGTTCTTC
few,15,TRBV6-2/TRBV6-3,TRBJ2-2,-,CASRKDRTNTGELFF,TGTGCCAGCAGGAAAGACAGAACGAACACCGGGGAGCTGTTTTTT
-,14,TRBV6-2/TRBV6-3,TRBJ2-5,-,CASIVGSAWGTQYF,TGTGCCAGCATAGTCGGGAGCGCCTGGGGGACCCAGTACTTC
-,13,TRBV12-5,TRBJ2-5,-,CASARGGGETQYF,TGTGCTAGTGCCAGGGGGGGAGGAGAGACCCAGTACTTC
few,14,TRBV7-8,TRBJ1-1,-,CASRGGAMNTEAFF,TGTGCCAGCAGGGGGGGCGCCATGAACACTGAAGCTTTCTTT
-,15,TRBV2,TRBJ1-4,TRBD1,CASSEATGAQEKLFF,TGTGCCAGCAGTGAAGCAACAGGGGCGCAGGAAAAACTGTTTTTT
-,13,TRBV11-2,TRBJ1-2,TRBD1,CASRPTGRHGYTF,TGTGCCAGCAGACCGACAGGGCGACATGGCTACACCTTC
-,13,TRBV7-2,TRBJ2-3,-,CASSPRPTDTQYF,TGTGCCAGCAGCCCCCGTCCCACAGATACGCAGTATTTT
-,15,TRBV5-1,TRBJ2-3,TRBD2,CASSSSGTRRDTQYF,TGCGCCAGCAGCTCTAGCGGGACCCGGAGGGATACGCAGTATTTT
-,17,TRBV20-1,TRBJ1-5,TRBD1,CSARDPGGQGVRQPQHF,TGCAGTGCTAGAGACCCCGGAGGACAGGGGGTACGTCAGCCCCAGCATTTT
-,14,TRBV2,TRBJ2-7,-,CASSGRTESYEQYF,TGTGCCAGCAGTGGAAGGACGGAATCCTACGAGCAGTACTTC